This TCR beta chain was retrieved from a study of cytomegalovirus exposure and HLA in healthy donors. Libraries were prepared by immunoSEQ multiplex PCR; TCRdb keeps only in-frame clonotypes and omits some of them. Altogether 150,000 to 200,000 clones are present, roughly 80% being singletons, with the ten largest covering less than 9%. CDR1 and CDR2 (germline): SGHTA, FQGNSA. This CDR3 contains 16 residues. V trimming: 5 bases; J trimming: 5 bases; junction bases outside the gene matches: 11. V and J are TRBV7-2 and TRBJ2-1; 8 bases agree with TRBD2. This TCR was recovered from a man between 18 and 29 years old in good health and CMV-seropositive. Sample: PBMCs. The CDR3 is CASSRKTGGVNNEQFF. Here the CDR3 DNA reads TGTGCCAGCAGCAGAAAGACGGGGGGGGTTAACAATGAGCAGTTCTTC.